Listed below are T cell receptor beta chains from one sample, sequenced in a study of shared clonotypes between healthy human individuals. Profiling relied on immunoSEQ multiplex PCR, and the TCRdb table lists in-frame clones only, not all of them. The sample shows 2 million to 2.5 million clones, under 95% of them seen only once. The specimen was naive CD8+ T cells from PBMCs. The receptors come from a young man in good health. Some clones in this sample may be carry-over from other donors' samples. Both conserved end residues are part of each CDR3. The D gene is left open where the match is weak. Rows give clone size only sometimes, using once, few, many, or a class for an expanded clone.

abundance: once; j_gene: TRBJ1-1; v_gene: TRBV5-4; d_gene: -; CDR3aa: CASSIRGEVNTEAFF; CDR3nt: TGTGCCAGCAGCATCAGGGGCGAGGTGAACACTGAAGCTTTCTTT
abundance: -; j_gene: TRBJ1-4; v_gene: TRBV7-9; d_gene: -; CDR3aa: CASSLARGGGNEKLFF; CDR3nt: TGTGCCAGCAGCTTAGCCCGGGGAGGGGGAAATGAAAAACTGTTTTTT
abundance: -; j_gene: TRBJ2-2; v_gene: TRBV9; d_gene: -; CDR3aa: CASTITGELFF; CDR3nt: TGTGCCAGCACCATAACGGGGGAGCTGTTTTTT
abundance: -; j_gene: TRBJ1-4; v_gene: TRBV11-2; d_gene: -; CDR3aa: CASSLDTPTPGEKLFF; CDR3nt: TGTGCCAGCAGCTTAGATACGCCCACCCCGGGTGAAAAACTGTTTTTT
abundance: -; j_gene: TRBJ2-7; v_gene: TRBV29-1; d_gene: TRBD1; CDR3aa: CSVQGQGIYEQYF; CDR3nt: TGCAGCGTACAGGGGCAGGGAATTTACGAGCAGTACTTC
abundance: -; j_gene: TRBJ2-7; v_gene: TRBV4-3; d_gene: -; CDR3aa: CASSQVRGAHEQYF; CDR3nt: TGCGCCAGCAGCCAAGTCCGGGGGGCCCACGAGCAGTACTTC
abundance: -; j_gene: TRBJ1-3; v_gene: TRBV6-1; d_gene: -; CDR3aa: CASTEGTSGNTIYF; CDR3nt: TGTGCCAGCACCGAAGGGACATCAGGAAACACCATATATTTT
abundance: -; j_gene: TRBJ2-7; v_gene: TRBV4-1; d_gene: -; CDR3aa: CASSQDSHPTYEQYF; CDR3nt: TGCGCCAGCAGCCAGGACAGCCATCCGACCTACGAGCAGTACTTC
abundance: -; j_gene: TRBJ2-7; v_gene: TRBV5-6; d_gene: -; CDR3aa: CASSLLTGHRTYEQYF; CDR3nt: TGTGCCAGCAGCTTGCTTACGGGACACCGAACATACGAACAGTACTTC
abundance: -; j_gene: TRBJ2-1; v_gene: TRBV7-3; d_gene: -; CDR3aa: CASSLESGNEQFF; CDR3nt: TGTGCCAGCAGCTTAGAGTCGGGCAATGAGCAGTTCTTC
abundance: few; j_gene: TRBJ1-1; v_gene: TRBV5-1; d_gene: -; CDR3aa: CASSLVGVWNTEAFF; CDR3nt: TGCGCCAGCAGCTTGGTTGGGGTGTGGAACACTGAAGCTTTCTTT
abundance: once; j_gene: TRBJ2-7; v_gene: TRBV11-3; d_gene: -; CDR3aa: CASSLTASYEQYF; CDR3nt: TGTGCCAGCAGCTTAACAGCGTCCTACGAGCAGTACTTC
abundance: -; j_gene: TRBJ2-1; v_gene: TRBV6-6; d_gene: -; CDR3aa: CASSYGPEQFF; CDR3nt: TGTGCCAGCAGTTACGGGCCCGAGCAGTTCTTC
abundance: -; j_gene: TRBJ1-1; v_gene: TRBV28; d_gene: -; CDR3aa: CASSSPSREAFF; CDR3nt: TGTGCCAGCAGTTCCCCCTCCCGGGAAGCTTTCTTT
abundance: -; j_gene: TRBJ2-7; v_gene: TRBV28; d_gene: -; CDR3aa: CASSLFRGPYEQYF; CDR3nt: TGTGCCAGCAGTTTATTCAGGGGACCGTACGAGCAGTACTTC
abundance: -; j_gene: TRBJ2-1; v_gene: TRBV7-3; d_gene: -; CDR3aa: CASSAPGTYNEQFF; CDR3nt: TGTGCCAGCAGCGCCCCGGGCACCTACAATGAGCAGTTCTTC
abundance: -; j_gene: TRBJ2-7; v_gene: TRBV4-1; d_gene: TRBD1; CDR3aa: CASSQGPDRVREQYF; CDR3nt: TGCGCCAGCAGCCAAGGGCCGGACAGGGTCCGGGAGCAGTACTTC
abundance: -; j_gene: TRBJ2-1; v_gene: TRBV7-9; d_gene: -; CDR3aa: CASSLGGLGADEQFF; CDR3nt: TGTGCCAGCAGCTTAGGTGGTTTGGGGGCTGATGAGCAGTTCTTC
abundance: -; j_gene: TRBJ2-1; v_gene: TRBV9; d_gene: -; CDR3aa: CASSAPTGALYNEQFF; CDR3nt: TGTGCCAGCAGCGCCCCGACAGGAGCCCTGTACAATGAGCAGTTCTTC
abundance: -; j_gene: TRBJ2-3; v_gene: TRBV13; d_gene: TRBD2; CDR3aa: CASSLVSGASDTQYF; CDR3nt: TGTGCCAGCAGCCTAGTAAGCGGGGCTTCAGATACGCAGTATTTT
abundance: -; j_gene: TRBJ2-3; v_gene: TRBV10-1; d_gene: -; CDR3aa: CASGSGPDTQYF; CDR3nt: TGCGCCAGCGGTAGCGGACCAGATACGCAGTATTTT
abundance: -; j_gene: TRBJ1-3; v_gene: TRBV13; d_gene: -; CDR3aa: CASSLRRATGNTIYF; CDR3nt: TGTGCCAGCAGCTTACGACGGGCTACTGGAAACACCATATATTTT
abundance: -; j_gene: TRBJ2-7; v_gene: TRBV27; d_gene: -; CDR3aa: CASSPNLYEQYF; CDR3nt: TGTGCCAGCAGTCCTAACCTATACGAGCAGTACTTC
abundance: -; j_gene: TRBJ2-1; v_gene: TRBV7-9; d_gene: TRBD2; CDR3aa: CASSLGSASGSPSYNEQFF; CDR3nt: TGTGCCAGCAGCTTAGGATCGGCTAGCGGGAGCCCCTCCTACAATGAGCAGTTCTTC
abundance: -; j_gene: TRBJ2-7; v_gene: TRBV27; d_gene: -; CDR3aa: CASSLEGSSYEQYF; CDR3nt: TGTGCCAGCAGTTTGGAAGGGAGCTCCTACGAGCAGTACTTC
abundance: once; j_gene: TRBJ2-5; v_gene: TRBV4-3; d_gene: -; CDR3aa: CASSHSRGGRGRETQYF; CDR3nt: TGCGCCAGCAGCCACTCTAGGGGGGGGAGAGGGAGAGAGACCCAGTACTTC
abundance: -; j_gene: TRBJ1-1; v_gene: TRBV19; d_gene: -; CDR3aa: CASAFGGPTEAFF; CDR3nt: TGTGCCAGCGCCTTCGGGGGGCCCACTGAAGCTTTCTTT
abundance: few; j_gene: TRBJ1-5; v_gene: TRBV4-1; d_gene: -; CDR3aa: CASSQYRGQPQHF; CDR3nt: TGCGCCAGCAGCCAATATAGGGGTCAGCCCCAGCATTTT
abundance: -; j_gene: TRBJ1-1; v_gene: TRBV27; d_gene: -; CDR3aa: CASSLNPWNTEAFF; CDR3nt: TGTGCCAGCAGTTTAAATCCATGGAACACTGAAGCTTTCTTT
abundance: -; j_gene: TRBJ2-3; v_gene: TRBV19; d_gene: -; CDR3aa: CASSIDLETGSTDTQYF; CDR3nt: TGTGCCAGTAGTATAGATTTGGAGACAGGAAGCACAGATACGCAGTATTTT
abundance: -; j_gene: TRBJ1-4; v_gene: TRBV19; d_gene: TRBD1; CDR3aa: CASSTWDRGEKLFF; CDR3nt: TGTGCCAGTAGTACTTGGGACAGGGGGGAAAAACTGTTTTTT
abundance: -; j_gene: TRBJ1-3; v_gene: TRBV7-9; d_gene: TRBD1; CDR3aa: CASSSGTGHRGNTIYF; CDR3nt: TGTGCCAGCAGCTCGGGGACAGGGCATCGGGGAAACACCATATATTTT
abundance: -; j_gene: TRBJ2-7; v_gene: TRBV27; d_gene: -; CDR3aa: CASSPGADYEQYF; CDR3nt: TGTGCCAGCAGTCCGGGGGCGGACTACGAGCAGTACTTC
abundance: once; j_gene: TRBJ1-4; v_gene: TRBV28; d_gene: -; CDR3aa: CASNFQGWANEKLFF; CDR3nt: TGTGCCAGCAATTTTCAGGGTTGGGCTAATGAAAAACTGTTTTTT
abundance: -; j_gene: TRBJ2-2; v_gene: TRBV6-5; d_gene: -; CDR3aa: CASSYYAKDTGELFF; CDR3nt: TGTGCCAGCAGTTACTACGCCAAAGACACCGGGGAGCTGTTTTTT
abundance: -; j_gene: TRBJ1-4; v_gene: TRBV11-2; d_gene: -; CDR3aa: CASSQSLRTLEKLFF; CDR3nt: TGTGCCAGCAGCCAATCCCTCCGGACTCTTGAAAAACTGTTTTTT
abundance: once; j_gene: TRBJ2-2; v_gene: TRBV2; d_gene: TRBD1; CDR3aa: CASSVQGATGELFF; CDR3nt: TGTGCCAGCAGTGTTCAGGGGGCCACCGGGGAGCTGTTTTTT
abundance: -; j_gene: TRBJ2-7; v_gene: TRBV7-9; d_gene: TRBD1; CDR3aa: CASSGGDRGPHEQYF; CDR3nt: TGTGCCAGCAGCGGCGGGGACAGGGGGCCTCACGAGCAGTACTTC
abundance: -; j_gene: TRBJ2-2; v_gene: TRBV7-9; d_gene: TRBD2; CDR3aa: CASSSGRDTGELFF; CDR3nt: TGTGCCAGCAGCTCGGGGAGGGACACCGGGGAGCTGTTTTTT
abundance: -; j_gene: TRBJ2-7; v_gene: TRBV7-9; d_gene: -; CDR3aa: CASSAVRGNYEQYF; CDR3nt: TGTGCCAGCAGCGCAGTTAGAGGGAACTACGAGCAGTACTTC
abundance: -; j_gene: TRBJ1-3; v_gene: TRBV6-5; d_gene: TRBD1; CDR3aa: CASSTGQGPGNTIYF; CDR3nt: TGTGCCAGCAGCACCGGACAGGGCCCTGGAAACACCATATATTTT
abundance: -; j_gene: TRBJ2-1; v_gene: TRBV7-3; d_gene: TRBD2; CDR3aa: CASSRLAGGSTAYNEQFF; CDR3nt: TGTGCCAGCAGTCGACTAGCGGGAGGGTCAACCGCATACAATGAGCAGTTCTTC
abundance: -; j_gene: TRBJ2-7; v_gene: TRBV27; d_gene: -; CDR3aa: CASSYGYPGSSAYEQYF; CDR3nt: TGTGCCAGCAGTTACGGATATCCAGGGAGCTCTGCCTACGAGCAGTACTTC
abundance: -; j_gene: TRBJ2-1; v_gene: TRBV11-2; d_gene: -; CDR3aa: CASSLVSYNEQFF; CDR3nt: TGTGCCAGCAGCTTAGTTTCTTACAATGAGCAGTTCTTC
abundance: -; j_gene: TRBJ2-3; v_gene: TRBV27; d_gene: TRBD1; CDR3aa: CASSLGPGQGTDTQYF; CDR3nt: TGTGCCAGCAGTTTGGGTCCGGGACAGGGAACAGATACGCAGTATTTT
abundance: -; j_gene: TRBJ2-7; v_gene: TRBV7-2; d_gene: -; CDR3aa: CASSLARYSYEQYF; CDR3nt: TGTGCCAGCAGCCTAGCGAGATATTCCTACGAGCAGTACTTC
abundance: -; j_gene: TRBJ1-5; v_gene: TRBV4-3; d_gene: -; CDR3aa: CASSQSLGPAAQPQHF; CDR3nt: TGCGCCAGCAGCCAAAGCCTGGGGCCCGCTGCCCAGCCCCAGCATTTT
abundance: once; j_gene: TRBJ1-5; v_gene: TRBV6-5; d_gene: -; CDR3aa: CASGRTGRVDQPQHF; CDR3nt: TGTGCCAGCGGCCGGACGGGGCGGGTGGATCAGCCCCAGCATTTT
abundance: -; j_gene: TRBJ2-1; v_gene: TRBV7-3; d_gene: -; CDR3aa: CASSPVSSYNEQFF; CDR3nt: TGTGCCAGCAGCCCAGTGAGCTCCTACAATGAGCAGTTCTTC
abundance: -; j_gene: TRBJ1-4; v_gene: TRBV25-1; d_gene: -; CDR3aa: CASSRGPGNEKLFF; CDR3nt: TGTGCCAGCTCCCGAGGACCTGGTAATGAAAAACTGTTTTTT
abundance: -; j_gene: TRBJ2-7; v_gene: TRBV4-1; d_gene: TRBD1; CDR3aa: CASSTTTGSYEQYF; CDR3nt: TGCGCCAGCAGCACGACGACAGGGAGCTACGAGCAGTACTTC
abundance: -; j_gene: TRBJ1-1; v_gene: TRBV7-9; d_gene: TRBD1; CDR3aa: CASSYRTGTNTEAFF; CDR3nt: TGTGCCAGCAGCTACCGGACAGGGACGAACACTGAAGCTTTCTTT
abundance: -; j_gene: TRBJ1-1; v_gene: TRBV7-6; d_gene: -; CDR3aa: CASSLAKRINTEAFF; CDR3nt: TGTGCCAGCAGCTTAGCGAAAAGGATTAACACTGAAGCTTTCTTT